The clone carrying this T cell receptor beta chain was counted many times. Antigen: not known. This sample is part of a study of T cells in Graves' hyperthyroidism and ophthalmopathy. About the research overall: Any treatment followed the collection of peripheral blood at initial diagnosis.

Based on clinical symptoms, serum thyroxine and TRAb, thyroid ultrasound and orbital computed tomography, diagnoses were reached. PBMCs came from less than 11 ml fresh peripheral blood. TCR beta CDR3 sequences were amplified from RNA transcripts. When the TCR CDR3 underwent first-round RT-PCR, the HTBI primer set was used. One entry per CDR3 protein, called by TCRdb with MiXCR from the multiplex PCR reads. Of about 360,000 distinct CDR3 sequences listed, approximately 13% are singletons. Whole-study results and caveats: From stable hyperthyroidism, ophthalmopathy was set apart by a 13 V-J model.

The CDR3 has 14 amino acids. The V gene lost 0 bases and the J gene lost 0 bases, with 4 bases spanning the gap. CDR1 is SGHDT, CDR2 YYEEEE, per germline. The chain links TRBV5-6 to TRBJ1-5; the D is unclear. Sequencing was carried out using blood. The sequence was obtained from a woman between 18 and 29 years old with Graves' hyperthyroidism. DNA of the CDR3: TGTGCCAGCAGCTTGGACAATAGCAATCAGCCCCAGCATTTT. Amino acids: CASSLDNSNQPQHF.